This TCR beta chain appears in the sequencing data of a study of blood T cell repertoires in COVID-19. Across the whole study: Whether acute or convalescent, the COVID-19 samples came from the United States, Italy and Spain.

Clones were sequenced by immunoSEQ multiplex PCR, and TCRdb holds only the in-frame ones, with some missing. The table has under 450,000 clones, around 86% seen once. Participants spanned ages 18 to 89 years and resided in fewer than 30 US areas. Participant-given clinical history determined each cohort assignment. All recovered Cohort 3 donors got two negative PCRs, got clearance, or saw symptom resolution. The junction had 6 bases not matched to a gene; V was cut back by 6 bases and J by 2 bases. The CDR3 contains 14 residues. In germline, CDR1 is MNHEY, CDR2 SVGAGI. This clonotype was sampled from a woman aged 50 to 60 who had recovered from COVID-19. The chain joins TRBV6-5 to TRBJ1-1, with TRBD1 matching over 7 bases. Sequencing used PBMCs or T cells enriched from blood (not recorded which). As DNA, the CDR3 is TGTGCCAGCAGCGGGACAGCTCCAAACACTGAAGCTTTCTTT. The encoded protein is CASSGTAPNTEAFF.